The present entry profiles one T cell receptor beta chain with its context. The record originates from a study of blood T cell repertoires in COVID-19. Original analysis: The assay estimated nucleated cells by amplifying reference gene primers. Clones were read by immunoSEQ multiplex PCR, and TCRdb kept only the in-frame ones, dropping some. V and J calls and clone size are given by that table; D and trimming were obtained from the DNA. The sample consists of around 320,000 clones, roughly 85% of them appearing once. V trimming: 8 bases; J trimming: 4 bases; junction bases outside the gene matches: 11. CDR1 and CDR2 (germline): MGHDK, SYGVNS. The CDR3 loop spans 15 amino acids.

The rearrangement joins TRBV25-1 to TRBJ1-1, with 9 bases identical to TRBD1. The source is a human donor in a cohort sampled during active COVID-19. Sequenced material: peripheral blood. The CDR3 is CASCSQGAASTEAFF. The DNA for the CDR3 is TGTGCCAGCTGCTCACAGGGGGCGGCCAGCACTGAAGCTTTCTTT.